This T cell receptor beta chain was obtained from a study of T cells in Graves' hyperthyroidism and ophthalmopathy. Overall study context: Peripheral blood was collected at initial diagnosis, before any treatment.

To note about this clonotype: No antigen is known for it.

Used for diagnoses were clinical symptoms, serum thyroxine and TRAb, thyroid ultrasound and orbital computed tomography. Study observations and caveats: Most thyroid-expanded clonotypes above 0.001 were also found in blood. Stable hyperthyroidism was separated from ophthalmopathy by a model based on 13 V-J features.

The germline gives CDR1 MNHNS, CDR2 SASEGT. V shed 6 bases, J shed 3 bases, and the junction held 11 bases outside the gene matches. CDR3 length: 16 residues. Amplified TCR beta CDR3 regions derived from RNA transcripts. HTBI primers drove first-round RT-PCR of the TCR CDR3. A single record per CDR3 protein comes from TCRdb applying MiXCR to the multiplex PCR reads. The sample lists around 500,000 distinct CDR3 sequences, about 20% occurring once. The chain couples TRBV6-1 to TRBJ1-5; 7 bases fit TRBD1. Sequencing used blood. The receptor was derived from a woman between 65 and 79 years old with Graves' ophthalmopathy. The CDR3 region is CASSLNWGQNNQPQHF. The DNA of the CDR3 is TGTGCCAGCAGCCTAAACTGGGGACAGAACAATCAGCCCCAGCATTTT.